This T cell receptor beta chain was captured in a study of cytomegalovirus exposure and HLA in healthy donors (dated by TCRdb to 2016 to 2017). Broadly, across the study: The 700 or so repertoires of the first cohort and the 120 validation repertoires were produced on the same platform, according to a later analysis. The aim of the study was to test whether cataloging public T cell receptors could identify signatures of past pathogen exposure. In addition to the first cohort of 666 subjects, a separate validation cohort of 120 different subjects was used. To predict cytomegalovirus infection status, the study combined high-throughput TCR immunosequencing, statistical association of individual TCRs with disease status, and machine learning. The study at large found these results: The authors suggested that the approach could potentially be generalized to other disease states and immunological phenotypes. The classifier was reported to diagnose cytomegalovirus status with high specificity and sensitivity in both the original and validation cohorts. While some public TCRs were present in many individuals, most TCR sequences turned up only very rarely across donors. Subsequent analysis determined that TCRs grouped into clusters in the first cohort also showed a tendency toward co-occurrence across the 120 or so validation repertoires, and approximately 94% of cluster scores exceeded 0. A total of 164 TCR beta chains were listed by the study as associated with cytomegalovirus. In vitro tests confirmed that three of the cytomegalovirus-associated TCR beta chains recognize cytomegalovirus antigens. A later analysis lacked HLA typing for the validation cohort, so it scored co-occurrence in that cohort across all 130 or so repertoires.

V is clipped by 3 bases and J by 6 bases, and the sequence between their germline boundaries is 10 bases long. CDR1 SGHRS and CDR2 YFSETQ were looked up in the germline V gene. The CDR3 runs 13 amino acids, cysteine and phenylalanine included. The CDR3 DNA has 39 bases and is translated from base 1. Details on this clone: No cognate antigen has been identified for it. Base qualities were left out, and no much larger clone turns up one base away.

The library was generated by the immunoSEQ multiplex PCR assay. As for the authors' bioinformatics: To diagnose cytomegalovirus status from the catalog of TCR beta chain sequences, a statistical classification framework was built. TCRdb carries this immuneACCESS record with in-frame sequences only. Its versions omit some clonotypes, under half of them owing to an unresolved V gene in the studies checked, with the rest unexplained. V and J calls and clone size are given by that table; D and trimming were obtained from the DNA. The sample table holds 100,000 to 150,000 clones, of which more than 95% were seen once. Jointly, the top ten make up 1.5% to 2% of the sample. Separate from the approximately 700-subject first cohort, the validation cohort of some 130 subjects was the group to which the donors belonged.

This sequence uses TRBV5-1 and TRBJ2-1; TRBD1 could be the D gene, as 6 bases match. The TCR comes from a man aged 18 to 35 in good health and CMV-seronegative. The sample consisted of PBMCs. The sequenced DNA: TGCGCCAGCAGCTATGACAGGCCCAATGAGCAGTTCTTC. Its translation reads: CASSYDRPNEQFF. With the portions outside the CDR3 filled from the reference TRBV5-1 and TRBJ2-1 genes, the complete variable region becomes KAGVTQTPRYLIKTRGQQVTLSCSPISGHRSVSWYQQTPGQGLQFLFEYFSETQRNKGNFPGRFSGRQFSNSRSEMNVSTLELGDSALYLCASSYDRPNEQFFGPGTRLTVL.